This T cell receptor (beta chain) was documented in a study of cytomegalovirus exposure and HLA in healthy donors. This CDR3 spans 11 amino acids. CDR1 and CDR2 from the germline V gene are SGHTA and FQGNSA. Trimming shortened V by 3 bases and J by 12 bases, and 9 bases separated the two germline ends. 13 Jbeta primers and 60 Vbeta primers were used for the PCR. Data came from immunoSEQ multiplex PCR; TCRdb stores just in-frame clones and leaves some out. The sample records over 65,000 clones, approximately 77% being singletons. The source is a woman in her thirties in good health and CMV-seropositive. The sample was PBMCs. The V and J genes are TRBV7-2 and TRBJ2-1; D call uncertain. The chain's CDR3 is CASSFDTVQFF. In DNA form, the CDR3 reads TGTGCCAGCAGCTTCGACACTGTGCAGTTCTTC. Supplemented by reference TRBV7-2 and TRBJ2-1, the full variable domain reads GAGVSQSPSNKVTEKGKDVELRCDPISGHTALYWYRQSLGQGLEFLIYFQGNSAPDKSGLPSDRFSAERTGGSVSTLTIQRTQQEDSAVYLCASSFDTVQFFGPGTRLTVL.